A selection of T cell receptor beta chains follows, all from one sample in a study of T cell changes during pregnancy in multiple sclerosis. Method: immunoSEQ multiplex PCR; TCRdb's copy keeps in-frame clones and lacks some. The sample holds just over 55,000 clones; around 93% are singletons and the top ten take 3.6%. The sequencing used peripheral blood, collected after pregnancy. The receptors originated from a female donor in good health, enrolled as a control in a pregnancy study. Each CDR3 is given with its conserved first and last residue. A D gene is named only where the DNA matches it firmly. Clone size is stated in some rows and not others, as once, few, many or a class when expanded.

length: 15
J: TRBJ2-7
V: TRBV19
D: NA
size: NA
DNA: TGTGCCAGTAGTCCGGGACTTTTATTTAGTGGCGAGCAGTACTTC
CDR3: CASSPGLLFSGEQYF

length: 15
J: TRBJ1-2
V: TRBV19
D: NA
size: NA
DNA: TGTGCCAGTACAGCTGGGGAGGGGCTATCGGGGGGCTACACCTTC
CDR3: CASTAGEGLSGGYTF

length: 13
J: TRBJ1-1
V: TRBV5-1
D: TRBD1
size: NA
DNA: TGCGCCAGCGGACGGGGACAGGTGGATGAAGCTTTCTTT
CDR3: CASGRGQVDEAFF

length: 13
J: TRBJ1-5
V: TRBV19
D: NA
size: NA
DNA: TGTGCCAGCCAGCGCTATAGCAATCAGCCCCAGCATTTT
CDR3: CASQRYSNQPQHF

length: 15
J: TRBJ2-2
V: TRBV4-3
D: TRBD2
size: NA
DNA: TGCGCCAGCAGCGCACTAGCGAAAAACACCGGGGAGCTGTTTTTT
CDR3: CASSALAKNTGELFF

length: 16
J: TRBJ2-7
V: TRBV5-4
D: NA
size: NA
DNA: TGTGCCAGCAGCGCCGCCGGGACACCCTCCTCCTACGAGCAGTACTTC
CDR3: CASSAAGTPSSYEQYF

length: 15
J: TRBJ1-4
V: TRBV5-1
D: NA
size: NA
DNA: TGCGCCAGCAGCTTGGGACTGGGGGGTAGTGAAAAACTGTTTTTT
CDR3: CASSLGLGGSEKLFF

length: 13
J: TRBJ1-2
V: TRBV6-6
D: NA
size: NA
DNA: TGTGCCAGCAGTTACGGCAATAACTATGGCTACACCTTC
CDR3: CASSYGNNYGYTF

length: 14
J: TRBJ1-2
V: TRBV9
D: NA
size: NA
DNA: TGTGCCAGCAGCGTAGATGGTGGGGGGTATGGCTACACCTTC
CDR3: CASSVDGGGYGYTF

length: 13
J: TRBJ2-7
V: TRBV2
D: NA
size: NA
DNA: TGTGCCAGCAGGGCGTCCGACAGGTCAGAGCAGTACTTC
CDR3: CASRASDRSEQYF

length: 13
J: TRBJ1-2
V: TRBV5-6
D: TRBD1
size: NA
DNA: TGTGCCAGCAGCTCAGGGACAGACTATGGCTACACCTTC
CDR3: CASSSGTDYGYTF

length: 14
J: TRBJ2-7
V: TRBV5-1
D: NA
size: NA
DNA: TGCGCCAGCAGCGCGGGACCACAGAACTACGAGCAGTACTTC
CDR3: CASSAGPQNYEQYF

length: 16
J: TRBJ2-2
V: TRBV9
D: TRBD2
size: NA
DNA: TGTGCCAGCAGCGCTAGACTAGCGGGAGCGTTAGGGGAGCTGTTTTTT
CDR3: CASSARLAGALGELFF

length: 14
J: TRBJ2-5
V: TRBV5-1
D: NA
size: NA
DNA: TGCGCCAGCAGCCCCGGGGAGTCCCAAGAGACCCAGTACTTC
CDR3: CASSPGESQETQYF

length: 13
J: TRBJ1-3
V: TRBV30
D: NA
size: NA
DNA: TGTGCCTGGAGTCCAAACTCTGGAAACACCATATATTTT
CDR3: CAWSPNSGNTIYF

length: 13
J: TRBJ2-7
V: TRBV11-3
D: NA
size: NA
DNA: TGTGCCAGCAGCTTTATCGGGGGTACCGAGCAGTACTTC
CDR3: CASSFIGGTEQYF

length: 13
J: TRBJ2-7
V: TRBV4-2
D: NA
size: NA
DNA: TGTGCCAGCAGCCCACCTGCGGGGCACGAGCAGTACTTC
CDR3: CASSPPAGHEQYF

length: 14
J: TRBJ1-1
V: TRBV5-1
D: NA
size: few
DNA: TGCGCCAGCAGCCAGGACAGTCAGGGGACTGAAGCTTTCTTT
CDR3: CASSQDSQGTEAFF

length: 15
J: TRBJ2-1
V: TRBV12-5
D: NA
size: NA
DNA: TGTGCTAGTGGTTTGGTGGCGGGGTACCACAATGAGCAGTTCTTC
CDR3: CASGLVAGYHNEQFF

length: 15
J: TRBJ1-1
V: TRBV7-9
D: NA
size: NA
DNA: TGTGCCAGCAGCCCGTGGGGGGGCGCGGACACTGAAGCTTTCTTT
CDR3: CASSPWGGADTEAFF

length: 15
J: TRBJ1-4
V: TRBV6-5
D: TRBD1
size: NA
DNA: TGTGCCAGCAGCGATCCAGGGGGCGGAATTGAAAAACTGTTTTTT
CDR3: CASSDPGGGIEKLFF

length: 13
J: TRBJ1-1
V: TRBV29-1
D: TRBD1
size: NA
DNA: TGCAGCGTTTCCGGGACAGCCGAAGGGGAAGCTTTCTTT
CDR3: CSVSGTAEGEAFF

length: 15
J: TRBJ2-5
V: TRBV4-3
D: TRBD2
size: NA
DNA: TGCGCCAGCAGCCAAAGACTAGCGGGGGAAGAGACCCAGTACTTC
CDR3: CASSQRLAGEETQYF

length: 15
J: TRBJ2-7
V: TRBV5-1
D: NA
size: once
DNA: TGCGCCAGCAGCTTGGACAGGAACTACGGCTACGAGCAGTACTTC
CDR3: CASSLDRNYGYEQYF

length: 15
J: TRBJ1-4
V: TRBV7-9
D: TRBD1
size: NA
DNA: TGTGCCAGCAGCGACAGGGTAGGGACTAATGAAAAACTGTTTTTT
CDR3: CASSDRVGTNEKLFF